Presented here are 12 T cell receptor beta chains from one specimen sequenced in a study of blood T cell repertoires in COVID-19. TCRdb's table, derived via immunoSEQ multiplex PCR, lists solely in-frame clones and lacks some. The sample holds a few hundred thousand clones, about 90% seen once. The material sequenced was peripheral blood. These receptors were taken from a woman in her forties or fifties with COVID-19, enrolled during active disease.

The sample holds one count of this clone. This chain links TRBV18 with TRBJ2-7; 8 bases map to TRBD2. The germline V gene encodes CDR1 KGHSH and CDR2 LQKENI. The CDR3 contains 15 residues. V was clipped by 2 bases and J by 3 bases; unmatched bases: 6. In DNA form, the CDR3 reads TGTGCCAGCTCACCAGGAGCGGGAGCGCGCTACGAGCAGTACTTC. Translation gives CASSPGAGARYEQYF.

V is TRBV10-2 and J is TRBJ1-1; 10 nucleotides line up with TRBD1. Unmatched junction bases numbered 9, after V lost 9 bases and J lost 5 bases. There are 14 residues in the CDR3. In germline, CDR1 is WSHSY, CDR2 SAAADI. CDR3 protein: CARRGGQGRTEAFF. Written as DNA, the CDR3 is TGCGCCAGGAGGGGGGGACAGGGGCGTACTGAAGCTTTCTTT.

V gene TRBV9 combines with J gene TRBJ2-7, with 12 bases fitting TRBD2. There are 14 residues in the CDR3. Germline-derived CDR1 and CDR2 are SGDLS and YYNGEE. With 3 bases clipped from V and 5 bases from J, the junction kept 3 bases outside the gene matches. CDR3 DNA: TGTGCCAGCAGCGCCAGACTAGCGGGGGACGAGCAGTACTTC. This gives the protein CASSARLAGDEQYF.

This chain joins TRBV12-3 or TRBV12-4 and TRBJ1-3; D is possibly TRBD1 (5 bases). This CDR3 is 13 amino acids long. The ends were cut back, 3 bases at V and 7 bases at J, with 10 bases in the middle. The CDR3 sequence: CASSFGTSNTIYF. The DNA of the CDR3 is TGTGCCAGCAGTTTCGGGACTAGCAACACCATATATTTT.

The V and J genes are TRBV4-3 and TRBJ2-1; TRBD2 matches 13 bases. The trim removed 1 base at V and 7 bases at J, leaving 4 bases unmatched. Germline values: CDR1 LGHNA, CDR2 YSLEER. This CDR3 contains 16 residues. CDR3 residues: CASSQGLAGGSNEQFF. The DNA for the CDR3 is TGCGCCAGCAGCCAAGGACTAGCGGGAGGATCAAATGAGCAGTTCTTC.

The V gene is TRBV7-9, the J gene TRBJ1-2, with TRBD1 matching over 8 bases. Trimming cost V 1 base and J 6 bases; bases outside gene matches: 4. The CDR3 loop spans 14 amino acids. Germline V gives CDR1 SEHNR, CDR2 FQNEAQ (reference sequence). Here the CDR3 reads CASSLVGQGNGYTF. The CDR3 DNA sequence: TGTGCCAGCAGCTTAGTAGGACAGGGTAATGGCTACACCTTC.

The chain has TRBV19 and TRBJ1-1; tentative D call: TRBD1 (5 bases). This CDR3 comprises 13 residues. The germline V and J ends were trimmed by 5 bases and 3 bases, with 10 bases remaining between them. Germline CDR1 reads LNHDA; CDR2 reads SQIVND (reference sequence). The CDR3 bases are TGTGCCAGTAGTTTATGGGGGGACACTGAAGCTTTCTTT. Protein sequence: CASSLWGDTEAFF.

The rearrangement uses TRBV3-1 (or the pseudogene TRBV3-2) and TRBJ1-1, with D possibly being TRBD1 (5 bases). This CDR3 contains 14 residues. The V and J ends lost 4 bases and 6 bases respectively, with 15 bases between them. Germline CDR1 is LGHDT and CDR2 is YNNKEL (reference sequence). In DNA form, the CDR3 reads TGTGCCAGCAGCCGATCCAGGGTCGCCGCTGAAGCTTTCTTT. Its protein is CASSRSRVAAEAFF.

The rearrangement links TRBV24-1 to TRBJ2-5; tentative D call: TRBD2 (7 bases). This CDR3 has 14 residues. Germline CDR1 and CDR2: KGHDR and SFDVKD. With 6 bases removed from V and 2 bases from J, the gap between germline ends came to 12 bases. The CDR3 sequence: CATSRGGGQETQYF. The CDR3 region has the DNA TGTGCCACCAGTCGAGGGGGGGGGCAAGAGACCCAGTACTTC.

On this clone: A read error may account for a junction end that differs from germline. The chain recombines TRBV18 with TRBJ1-3; D unclear. The germline CDR1 and CDR2 sequences are KGHSH and LQKENI. The CDR3 spans 9 residues. CDR3 sequence (DNA): TGTGCCAGCTCACCACCTATTCATTTT. Protein: CASSPPIHF.

The V gene is TRBV24-1, the J gene TRBJ1-2; D gene uncertain. The CDR3 covers 15 residues. V was cut by 0 bases and J by 3 bases, with 10 bases left in between. Germline assignment: CDR1 KGHDR and CDR2 SFDVKD. The CDR3 DNA is TGTGCCACCAGTGATTTGTCGAGAATATACTATGGCTACACCTTC. This codes for CATSDLSRIYYGYTF.

The V call is TRBV7-2, the J call TRBJ2-7; D is possibly TRBD2 (5 bases). The V end was cut by 5 bases, the J end by 0 bases, with 8 bases between. This CDR3 contains 13 residues. From germline, CDR1 is SGHTA and CDR2 FQGNSA. The CDR3 reads CASSIRDSYEQYF. The CDR3, as DNA: TGTGCCAGCAGCATCCGGGACTCCTACGAGCAGTACTTC.